Following are 2 T cell receptor beta chains from one sample sequenced in a study of post-analysis software for immune sequencing data. Tagging with unique molecular identifiers was a feature of the TCR beta cDNA libraries. TCRdb redid the calling of the PCR reads with MiXCR, one entry per CDR3 protein. Of hundreds of thousands of distinct CDR3 sequences detected, around 53% appear once; the ten largest clones hold about 4.8%. Study-wide results and caveats: Roughly five TRBV segments, including TRBV5-6, TRBV5-1 and TRBV20-1, were more frequent in patients than controls.

Their cognate antigens are unknown. What was sequenced was blood. The receptors stem from a girl between 5 and 17 years old with multiple sclerosis.

The chain combines TRBV7-3 with TRBJ2-3; possible D gene TRBD2, 6 bases. Trimming cost V 4 bases and J 9 bases, with 11 bases left between them. The length of the CDR3 is 12 residues. Germline values: CDR1 SGHTA, CDR2 FQGTGA. The CDR3 reads CASSSSEGTQYF. CDR3 DNA: TGTGCCAGCAGCTCCTCGGAGGGCACGCAGTATTTT.

CDR3 in amino acids: CASSPIGGGATKNIQYF. Written as DNA, the CDR3 is TGTGCCAGCAGTCCGATCGGCGGGGGCGCGACCAAAAACATTCAGTACTTC. This chain connects TRBV27 to TRBJ2-4, with D perhaps matching TRBD2 (7 bases). Germline CDR1 reads MNHEY; CDR2 reads SMNVEV (reference sequence). Trimming shortened V by 5 bases and J by 2 bases, and 19 bases separated the two germline ends. This CDR3 is 17 amino acids long.